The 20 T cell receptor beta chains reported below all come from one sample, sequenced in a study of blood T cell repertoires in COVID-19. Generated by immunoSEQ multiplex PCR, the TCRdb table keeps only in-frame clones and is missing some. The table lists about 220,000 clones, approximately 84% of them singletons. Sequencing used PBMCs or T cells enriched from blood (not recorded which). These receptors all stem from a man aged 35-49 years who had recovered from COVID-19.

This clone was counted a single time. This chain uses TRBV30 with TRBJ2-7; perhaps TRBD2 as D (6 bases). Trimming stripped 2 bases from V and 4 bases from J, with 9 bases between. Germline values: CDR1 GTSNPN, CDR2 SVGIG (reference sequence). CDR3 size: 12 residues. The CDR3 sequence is CAWSTGLYEQYF. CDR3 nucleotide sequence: TGTGCCTGGAGTACGGGACTGTACGAGCAGTACTTC. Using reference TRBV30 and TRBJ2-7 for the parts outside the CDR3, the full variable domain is SQTIHQWPATLVQPVGSPLSLECTVEGTSNPNLYWYRQAAGRGLQLLFYSVGIGQISSEVPQNLSASRPQDRQFILSSKKLLLSDSGFYLCAWSTGLYEQYFGPGTRLTVT.

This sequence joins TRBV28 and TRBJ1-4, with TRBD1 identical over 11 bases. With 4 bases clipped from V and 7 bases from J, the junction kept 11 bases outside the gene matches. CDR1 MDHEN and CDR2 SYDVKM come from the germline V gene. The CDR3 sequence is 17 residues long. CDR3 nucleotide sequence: TGTGCCAGCAGTTGGGGGGGACAGGGGGAGAGGGGTGAAAAACTGTTTTTT. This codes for CASSWGGQGERGEKLFF.

CDR3 sequence (DNA): TGTGCCAGCTCACCCGGACTAGCGGGAGACAATGAGCAGTTCTTC. This encodes CASSPGLAGDNEQFF. The chain links TRBV18 to TRBJ2-1, with 13 bases that match TRBD2. The CDR3 consists of 15 residues. V lost 3 bases, J lost 5 bases, and 1 base stayed unmatched. Germline-derived CDR1 and CDR2 are KGHSH and LQKENI.

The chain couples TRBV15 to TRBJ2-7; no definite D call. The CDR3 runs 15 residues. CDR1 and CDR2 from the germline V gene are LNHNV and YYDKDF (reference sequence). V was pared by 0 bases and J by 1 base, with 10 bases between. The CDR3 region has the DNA TGTGCCACCAGCAGAGATGGAGAAAAATCCTACGAGCAGTACTTC. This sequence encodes CATSRDGEKSYEQYF.

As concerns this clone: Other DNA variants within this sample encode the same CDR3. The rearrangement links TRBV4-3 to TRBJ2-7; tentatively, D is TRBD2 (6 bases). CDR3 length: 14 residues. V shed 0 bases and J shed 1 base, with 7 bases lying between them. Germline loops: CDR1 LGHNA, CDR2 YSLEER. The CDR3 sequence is CASSQDSGSYEQYF. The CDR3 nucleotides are TGCGCCAGCAGCCAAGATAGCGGATCCTACGAGCAGTACTTC.

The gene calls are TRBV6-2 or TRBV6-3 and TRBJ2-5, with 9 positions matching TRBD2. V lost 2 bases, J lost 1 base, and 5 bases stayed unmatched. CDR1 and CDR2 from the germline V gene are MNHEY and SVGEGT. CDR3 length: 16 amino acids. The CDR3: CASSYGLASRQETQYF. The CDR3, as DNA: TGTGCCAGCAGTTACGGACTAGCGAGCCGCCAAGAGACCCAGTACTTC.

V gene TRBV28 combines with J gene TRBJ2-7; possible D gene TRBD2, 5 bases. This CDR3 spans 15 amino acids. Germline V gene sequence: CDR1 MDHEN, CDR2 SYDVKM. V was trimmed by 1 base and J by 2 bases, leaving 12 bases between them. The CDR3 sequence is CASSLSPGLAYEQYF. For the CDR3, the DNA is TGTGCCAGCAGTTTATCTCCGGGGTTAGCCTACGAGCAGTACTTC.

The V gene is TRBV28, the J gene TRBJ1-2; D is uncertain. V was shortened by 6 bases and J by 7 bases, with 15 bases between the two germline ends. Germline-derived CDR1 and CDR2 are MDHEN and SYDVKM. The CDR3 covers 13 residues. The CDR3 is CASRLRGIGGYTF. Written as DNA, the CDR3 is TGTGCCAGCAGACTGCGGGGTATCGGTGGCTACACCTTC.

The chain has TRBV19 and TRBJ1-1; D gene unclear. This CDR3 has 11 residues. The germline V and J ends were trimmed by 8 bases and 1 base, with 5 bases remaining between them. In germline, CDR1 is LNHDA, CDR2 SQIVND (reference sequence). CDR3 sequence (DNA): TGTGCCAGTTTAAAGAACACTGAAGCTTTCTTT. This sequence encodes CASLKNTEAFF.

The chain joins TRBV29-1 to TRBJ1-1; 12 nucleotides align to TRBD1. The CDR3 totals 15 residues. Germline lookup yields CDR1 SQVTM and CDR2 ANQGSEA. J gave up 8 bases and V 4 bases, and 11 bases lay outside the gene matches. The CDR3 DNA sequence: TGCAGCGTTGGGGGACAGGGGGCGGGAAGGGGAGAAGCTTTCTTT. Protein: CSVGGQGAGRGEAFF. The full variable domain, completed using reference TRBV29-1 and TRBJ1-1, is SAVISQKPSRDICQRGTSLTIQCQVDSQVTMMFWYRQQPGQSLTLIATANQGSEATYESGFVIDKFPISRPNLTFSTLTVSNMSPEDSSIYLCSVGGQGAGRGEAFFGQGTRLTVV.

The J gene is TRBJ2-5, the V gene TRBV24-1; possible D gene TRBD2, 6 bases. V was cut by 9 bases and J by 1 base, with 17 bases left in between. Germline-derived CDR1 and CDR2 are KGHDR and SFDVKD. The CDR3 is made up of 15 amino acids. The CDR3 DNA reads TGTGCCACCTCACCGGGACTCAGATCCCAAGAGACCCAGTACTTC. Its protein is CATSPGLRSQETQYF.

CDR3 coding DNA: TGTGCCAGCAGTTACTCGGGTCAGGGGAATGAAAAACTGTTTTTT. Its protein is CASSYSGQGNEKLFF. The V and J genes are TRBV6-5 and TRBJ1-4; D is possibly TRBD1 (6 bases). The V end lost 0 bases, the J end lost 5 bases, and 10 bases lay between the germline ends. Germline lookup yields CDR1 MNHEY and CDR2 SVGAGI. The CDR3 sequence is 15 residues long.

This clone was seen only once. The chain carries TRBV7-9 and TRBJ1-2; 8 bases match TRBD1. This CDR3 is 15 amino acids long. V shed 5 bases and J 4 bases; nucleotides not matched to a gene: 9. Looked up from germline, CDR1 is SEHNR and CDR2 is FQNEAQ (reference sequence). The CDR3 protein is CASSPLGQGSYGYTF. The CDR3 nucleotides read TGTGCCAGCAGCCCCCTCGGACAGGGATCCTATGGCTACACCTTC.

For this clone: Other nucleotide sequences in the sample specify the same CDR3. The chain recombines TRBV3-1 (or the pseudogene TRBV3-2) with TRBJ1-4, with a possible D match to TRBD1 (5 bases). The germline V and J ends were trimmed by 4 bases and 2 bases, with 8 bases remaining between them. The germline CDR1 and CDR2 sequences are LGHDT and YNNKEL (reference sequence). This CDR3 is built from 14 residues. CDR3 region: CASSPGGTNEKLFF. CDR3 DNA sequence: TGTGCCAGCAGCCCCGGGGGTACTAATGAAAAACTGTTTTTT.

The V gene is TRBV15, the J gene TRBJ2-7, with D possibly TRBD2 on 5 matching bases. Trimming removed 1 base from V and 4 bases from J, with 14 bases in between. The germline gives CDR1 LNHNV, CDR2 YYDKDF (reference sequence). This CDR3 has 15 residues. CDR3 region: CATSRGTLDGYEQYF. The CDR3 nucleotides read TGTGCCACCAGCAGAGGGACTCTCGATGGGTACGAGCAGTACTTC.

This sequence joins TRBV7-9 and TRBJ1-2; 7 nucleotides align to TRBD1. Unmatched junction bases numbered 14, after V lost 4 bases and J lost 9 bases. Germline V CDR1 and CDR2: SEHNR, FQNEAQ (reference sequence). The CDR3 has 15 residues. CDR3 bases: TGTGCCAGCAGCTCGTTCCAAGGGACAGTATGGAGCTACACCTTC. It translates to CASSSFQGTVWSYTF. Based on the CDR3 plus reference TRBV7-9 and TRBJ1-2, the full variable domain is DTGVSQNPRHKITKRGQNVTFRCDPISEHNRLYWYRQTLGQGPEFLTYFQNEAQLEKSRLLSDRFSAERPKGSFSTLEIQRTEQGDSAMYLCASSSFQGTVWSYTFGSGTRLTVV.

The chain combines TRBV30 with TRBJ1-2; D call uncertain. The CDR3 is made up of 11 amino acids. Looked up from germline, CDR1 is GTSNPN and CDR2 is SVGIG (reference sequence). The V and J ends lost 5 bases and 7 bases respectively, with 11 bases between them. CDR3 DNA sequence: TGTGCCTGGGATCGGACTTTTGGCTACACCTTC. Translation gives CAWDRTFGYTF.

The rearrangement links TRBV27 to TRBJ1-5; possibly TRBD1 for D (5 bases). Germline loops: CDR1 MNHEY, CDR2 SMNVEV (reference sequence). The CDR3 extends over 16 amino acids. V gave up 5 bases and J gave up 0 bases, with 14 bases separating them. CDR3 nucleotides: TGTGCCAGCAGTCCCTTCGGGGGATCTAGCAATCAGCCCCAGCATTTT. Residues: CASSPFGGSSNQPQHF.

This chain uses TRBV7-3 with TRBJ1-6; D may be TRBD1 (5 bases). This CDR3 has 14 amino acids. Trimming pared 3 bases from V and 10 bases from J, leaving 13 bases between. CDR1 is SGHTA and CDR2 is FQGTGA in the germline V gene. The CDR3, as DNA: TGTGCCAGCAGCTTCGTGGGAAAGGGGTCACCCCTCCACTTT. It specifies CASSFVGKGSPLHF.

The DNA of the CDR3 is TGTGCCAGCAGTTACTCCCTGACAGGGAGAAGCTACACCTTC. This sequence encodes CASSYSLTGRSYTF. V and J are TRBV6-6 and TRBJ1-2; 7 positions match TRBD1. Germline trimming cut 0 bases from V and 9 bases from J; bases unmatched to any gene: 7. Germline V gives CDR1 MNHNY, CDR2 SVGAGI (reference sequence). The length of the CDR3 is 14 residues.